A single sample is the source of the 4 T cell receptor beta chains below, sequenced in a study of vaccination effects on CD4 cells after COVID-19. Using viral peptide pools, the ViraFEST assay grew out antigen-specific CD4+ T cells prior to sequencing. Culturing for about 10 days preceded CD4+ T cell isolation. Neither prior SARS-CoV-2 infection nor positive nucleocapsid antibodies were present in the vaccine recipients. These receptors have no known antigen. The data were produced by immunoSEQ multiplex PCR, yet TCRdb's version contains in-frame clones alone and is incomplete. The repertoire holds around 45,000 clones, with roughly four fifths as singletons. Sequencing used CD4+ T cells from PBMCs cultured with SARS-CoV-2 spike peptides, obtained before COVID-19 vaccination. These receptors originate from a human donor who received a COVID-19 vaccine.

CDR3 amino acids: CASRSGRLEDIGELFF. DNA of the CDR3: TGCGCCAGCAGATCCGGTCGACTTGAGGACATCGGGGAGCTGTTTTTT. The chain uses TRBV10-2 and TRBJ2-2, with a possible D match to TRBD1 (5 bases). CDR3 length equals 16 residues. Germline assignment: CDR1 WSHSY and CDR2 SAAADI. Trimming left V 6 bases short and J 7 bases short, with 21 bases between.

This rearrangement joins TRBV30 to TRBJ1-6; maybe TRBD1 (6 bases). Trimming removed 0 bases at V and 9 bases at J, with 21 bases between. The CDR3 contains 17 residues. Germline V gene sequence: CDR1 GTSNPN, CDR2 SVGIG (reference sequence). CDR3 amino acids: CAWSVGQGWTLVSPLHF. Here the CDR3 DNA reads TGTGCCTGGAGTGTAGGGCAGGGGTGGACTTTAGTTTCACCCCTCCACTTT.

This sequence joins TRBV6-6 and TRBJ2-7, with unresolved D. Germline CDR1 reads MNHNY; CDR2 reads SVGAGI (reference sequence). The ends were cut back, 5 bases at V and 5 bases at J, with 16 bases in the middle. The CDR3 is 14 amino acids. The CDR3 protein is CASSTSKARNEQYV. The CDR3, as DNA: TGTGCCAGCAGTACCTCCAAAGCTAGGAACGAGCAGTACGTC.

The V call is TRBV7-2, the J call TRBJ2-5; 7 bases align to TRBD1. V lost 3 bases and J lost 5; bases outside the gene matches: 6. The germline gives CDR1 SGHTA, CDR2 FQGNSA. This CDR3 is built from 14 residues. The DNA for the CDR3 is TGTGCCAGCAGCTTGACAGGGAGCTTGGAGACCCAGTACTTC. Translated: CASSLTGSLETQYF.